This record covers a single T cell receptor beta chain. Antigen unknown. On cycle 4 day 1 and cycle 7 day 1, as well as at baseline, blood was sampled. This specimen comes from a study of OX40 agonist ivuxolimab in advanced cancers. The germline V gene has CDR1 SGHAT and CDR2 FQNNGV. The germline V and J ends were trimmed by 7 bases and 7 bases, with 8 bases remaining between them. The CDR3 is 12 residues long. Libraries were prepared by immunoSEQ multiplex PCR; TCRdb keeps only in-frame clonotypes and omits some of them. The data contain 35,000 to 40,000 clones, around 82% of them singletons. General study results and limits: The CD4+ and CD8+ T cells in the blood had expanded clonally by week 6 at 0.1 to 3.0 mg/kg. Researchers did not determine the expanded peripheral T cells' antigen specificity. Among the nonresponders, some also had low normalized T-cell clonal expansion.

This specimen was CD4+ or CD8+ T cells sorted from blood, taken in a trial of the OX40 agonist ivuxolimab. This receptor was taken from an adult with an advanced solid tumor such as melanoma, head and neck, liver or kidney cancer. This chain links TRBV11-2 with TRBJ1-6; D uncertain. In nucleotides, the CDR3 is TGTGCCAGCACCCCCGGGAATTCACCCCTCCACTTT. It is translated as CASTPGNSPLHF. Combining the CDR3 with reference TRBV11-2 and TRBJ1-6 gives the whole variable domain EAGVAQSPRYKIIEKRQSVAFWCNPISGHATLYWYQQILGQGPKLLIQFQNNGVVDDSQLPKDRFSAERLKGVDSTLKIQPAKLEDSAVYLCASTPGNSPLHFGNGTRLTVT.